This T cell receptor beta chain originates from a study of EBV T-cell therapy then PD-1 blockade in nasopharyngeal carcinoma. The sample's treatment: AdE1-LMPpoly-expanded autologous EBV-specific T-cell therapy followed by anti-PD-1 nivolumab. Turning to this clone: What it recognizes is unknown.

The CDR3 covers 15 residues. The V and J ends lost 6 bases and 5 bases, in that order; junction bases with no gene match: 10. Germline V gene data show CDR1 as MNHEY and CDR2 as SVGAGI. Only in-frame clones appear in the TCRdb table, and some are missing; sequencing was by immunoSEQ multiplex PCR. The sample includes around 19,000 clones, roughly 83% of them seen just once. This receptor was taken from a man in his forties or fifties with nasopharyngeal carcinoma. The V and J genes are TRBV6-5 and TRBJ1-2, with 9 positions matching TRBD1. The specimen comprised CD8+ T cells from blood, sampled at day 0 from a patient whose treatment included autologous EBV-specific T cells and nivolumab. The CDR3 here is CASRPDRGRGYGYTF. The CDR3 nucleotides read TGTGCCAGCAGACCGGACAGGGGAAGGGGTTATGGCTACACCTTC.